This record looks at one TCR beta chain sequence and its context. This record belongs to a study of shared clonotypes between healthy human individuals. The CDR3 is 13 amino acids. Trimming removed 2 bases at V and 2 bases at J, with 6 bases between. Looked up from germline, CDR1 is LGHNA and CDR2 is YSLEER. The table came from immunoSEQ multiplex PCR; TCRdb's copy has only in-frame clones and leaves some out. The sample consists of around 1.4 million clones, around 98.5% of them appearing once. This chain uses TRBV4-3 with TRBJ1-2; perhaps TRBD1 as D (6 bases). The clonotype comes from a young man in good health. Sequenced input: naive CD4+ T cells sorted from blood. Indicated subset: CD45RA+ positively selected. CDR3 loop: CASSQQGNYGYTF. CDR3 nucleotides: TGCGCCAGCAGCCAACAGGGGAACTATGGCTACACCTTC.